Described below is a single T cell receptor beta chain sequence and its context. The antigen is unknown. Sequencing used immunoSEQ multiplex PCR; TCRdb keeps in-frame clones, though not all of them. The repertoire consists of roughly 70,000 clones, with roughly 85% occurring once and the leading ten covering 5.5% to 8.5%. The CDR3 totals 15 residues. The V gene's germline CDR1 is LNHNV and CDR2 YYDKDF (reference sequence). The ends lost 2 bases at V and 1 base at J; junction bases unmatched: 2. The data belong to a study of OX40 agonist ivuxolimab in advanced cancers. Study as a whole: Patient treatment consisted of intravenous ivuxolimab administration every 2 weeks at 0.01 to 10 mg/kg. General study results and limits: Antigen specificity remained undetermined for the expanded peripheral T cells. Both blood CD4+ and CD8+ T cells showed clonal growth by week 6 at 0.1 to 3.0 mg/kg.

Sequences were derived from CD4+ or CD8+ T cells sorted from blood, sampled in a trial of the OX40 agonist ivuxolimab. The chain carries TRBV15 and TRBJ2-5; TRBD2 matches 9 bases. This clonotype originated in an adult with an advanced solid tumor such as melanoma, head and neck, liver or kidney cancer. CDR3 loop: CATSRSSGVQETQYF. DNA of the CDR3: TGTGCCACCAGCAGATCTAGCGGGGTCCAAGAGACCCAGTACTTC.